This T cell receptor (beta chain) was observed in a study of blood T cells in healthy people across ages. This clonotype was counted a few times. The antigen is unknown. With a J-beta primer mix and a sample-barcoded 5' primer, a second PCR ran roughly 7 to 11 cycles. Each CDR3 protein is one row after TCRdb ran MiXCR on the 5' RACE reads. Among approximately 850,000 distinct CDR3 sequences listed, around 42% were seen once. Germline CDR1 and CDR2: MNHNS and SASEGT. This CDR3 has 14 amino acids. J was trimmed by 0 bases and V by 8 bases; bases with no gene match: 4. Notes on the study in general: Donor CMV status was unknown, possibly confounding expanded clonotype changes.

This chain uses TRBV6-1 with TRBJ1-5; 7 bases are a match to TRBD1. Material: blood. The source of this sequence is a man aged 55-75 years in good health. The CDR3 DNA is TGTGCCAGCTCAGACAGGGATAGCAATCAGCCCCAGCATTTT. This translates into CASSDRDSNQPQHF.